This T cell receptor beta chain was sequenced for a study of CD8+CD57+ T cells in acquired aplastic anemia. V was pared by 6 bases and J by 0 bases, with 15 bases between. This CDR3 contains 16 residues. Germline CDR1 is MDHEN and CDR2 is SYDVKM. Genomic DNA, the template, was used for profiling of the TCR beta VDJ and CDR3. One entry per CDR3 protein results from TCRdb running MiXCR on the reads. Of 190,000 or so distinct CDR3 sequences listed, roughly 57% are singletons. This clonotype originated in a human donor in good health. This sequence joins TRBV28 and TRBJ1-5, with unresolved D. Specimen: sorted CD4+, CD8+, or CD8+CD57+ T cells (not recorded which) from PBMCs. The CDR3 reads CASRHPQMNSNQPQHF. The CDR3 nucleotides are TGTGCCAGCAGGCACCCACAGATGAATAGCAATCAGCCCCAGCATTTT.